This entry describes one T cell receptor (beta chain). TCR sequencing used cDNA made by reverse transcription of extracted RNA. This table comes from immunoSEQ multiplex PCR, and its TCRdb copy is limited to in-frame clones, with some not included. The sample comprises over 110,000 clones, approximately 49% of which are singletons, and over 0.85% rests with the top ten. This entry is derived from a study of CD8+ T cells in alopecia areata. Study-wide context: Dosing with tofacitinib proceeded for 6 to 18 months, followed by 6 months off drug.

V dropped 4 bases and J dropped 7; count of bases not matched to a gene: 8. In germline, CDR1 is ENHRY, CDR2 SYGVKD. The CDR3 extends over 14 amino acids. The V call is TRBV10-3, the J call TRBJ2-5, with TRBD1 identical over 8 bases. The starting material was CD4+ T cells sorted from blood, obtained at week 0. The sequence was obtained from a human donor with alopecia areata. The CDR3 spells CAISGDRGAGTQYF. In DNA, the CDR3 is TGTGCCATCAGTGGTGACAGGGGCGCTGGGACCCAGTACTTC.